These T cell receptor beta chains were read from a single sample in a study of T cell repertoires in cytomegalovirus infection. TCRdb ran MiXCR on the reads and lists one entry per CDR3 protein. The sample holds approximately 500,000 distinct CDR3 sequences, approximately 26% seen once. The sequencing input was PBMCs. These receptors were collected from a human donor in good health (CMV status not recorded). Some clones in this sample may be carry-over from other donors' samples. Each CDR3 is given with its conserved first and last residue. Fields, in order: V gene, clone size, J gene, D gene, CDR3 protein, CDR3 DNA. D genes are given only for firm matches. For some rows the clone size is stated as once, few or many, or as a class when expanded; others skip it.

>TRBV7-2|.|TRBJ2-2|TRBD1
CASSLLGQGAGELFF
TGTGCCAGCAGCTTACTGGGACAGGGTGCCGGGGAGCTGTTTTTT
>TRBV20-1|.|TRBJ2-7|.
CSAREVYEQYF
TGCAGTGCTAGAGAGGTCTACGAGCAGTACTTC
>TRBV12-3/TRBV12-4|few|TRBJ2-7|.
CASSRRDFEQYF
TGTGCCAGCAGTAGGAGGGATTTCGAGCAGTACTTC
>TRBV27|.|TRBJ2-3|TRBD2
CASSLDGGVADTQYF
TGTGCCAGCAGTTTGGATGGGGGGGTGGCAGATACGCAGTATTTT
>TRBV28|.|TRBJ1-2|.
CASSLYPGYGYTF
TGTGCCAGCAGTTTATACCCCGGCTATGGCTACACCTTC
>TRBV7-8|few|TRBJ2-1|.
CASSLYGPRPEQFF
TGTGCCAGCAGCTTATACGGGCCCCGACCGGAGCAGTTCTTC
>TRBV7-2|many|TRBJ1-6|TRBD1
CASSLRDSYNSPLHF
TGTGCCAGCAGCCTACGGGACAGTTATAATTCACCCCTCCACTTT
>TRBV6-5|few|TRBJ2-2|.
CASSYSRVTGELFF
TGTGCCAGCAGTTACTCCAGAGTCACCGGGGAGCTGTTTTTT
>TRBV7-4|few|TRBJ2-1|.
CASSFVGQEQFF
TGTGCCAGCAGCTTTGTCGGCCAGGAGCAGTTCTTC
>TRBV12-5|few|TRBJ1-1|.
CASGLVEGKGSEAFF
TGTGCTAGTGGTTTGGTAGAAGGGAAAGGGTCTGAAGCTTTCTTT
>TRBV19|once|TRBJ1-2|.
CASSIAESGGRGYTF
TGTGCCAGTAGTATTGCCGAATCGGGGGGAAGGGGCTACACCTTC
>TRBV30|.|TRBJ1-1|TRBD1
CAWSVPEVQGAKAFF
TGTGCCTGGAGTGTACCTGAAGTACAGGGGGCAAAAGCTTTCTTT
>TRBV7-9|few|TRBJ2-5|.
CAFVGGQETQYF
TGTGCCTTTGTAGGGGGCCAAGAGACCCAGTACTTC
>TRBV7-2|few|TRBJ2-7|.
CASSLGWNEQYF
TGTGCCAGCAGCTTAGGGTGGAATGAGCAGTACTTC
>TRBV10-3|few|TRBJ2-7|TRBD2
CAISATGTSGRGEQYF
TGTGCCATCAGTGCCACCGGGACTAGCGGGAGAGGCGAGCAGTACTTC
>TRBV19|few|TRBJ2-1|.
CASSIAGGLNEQFF
TGTGCCAGTAGTATAGCGGGCGGCCTCAATGAGCAGTTCTTC
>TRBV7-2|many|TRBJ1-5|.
CASRLGNQPQHF
TGTGCCAGCAGATTGGGCAATCAGCCCCAGCATTTT
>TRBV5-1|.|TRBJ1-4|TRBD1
CASSLVGDRAEKLFF
TGCGCCAGCAGCTTGGTAGGGGACAGGGCAGAAAAACTGTTTTTT
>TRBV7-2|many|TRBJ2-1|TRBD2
CATTAGVVLDEQFF
TGTGCCACCACAGCGGGAGTAGTTTTGGATGAGCAGTTCTTC
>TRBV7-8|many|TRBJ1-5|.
CASSLNWGGYSNQPQHF
TGTGCCAGCAGCTTAAATTGGGGCGGGTATAGCAATCAGCCCCAGCATTTT
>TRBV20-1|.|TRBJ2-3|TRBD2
CSASTSGRADTQYF
TGCAGTGCTAGTACTAGCGGGAGGGCAGATACGCAGTATTTT
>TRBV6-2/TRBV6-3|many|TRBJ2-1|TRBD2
CASSTSGRWNEQFF
TGTGCCAGCAGTACTAGCGGGAGGTGGAATGAGCAGTTCTTC
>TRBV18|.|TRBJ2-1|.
CASSPQNVNNEQFF
TGTGCCAGCTCACCACAGAACGTAAACAATGAGCAGTTCTTC
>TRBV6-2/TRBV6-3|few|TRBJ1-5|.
CASSYARQPQHF
TGTGCCAGCAGTTACGCTAGGCAGCCCCAGCATTTT
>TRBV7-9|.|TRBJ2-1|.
CTSSLQPHKASSQFF
TGTACCAGCAGCTTACAACCCCATAAAGCGTCCTCACAGTTCTTC
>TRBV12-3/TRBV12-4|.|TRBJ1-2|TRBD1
CASTRTGVYGYTF
TGTGCCAGCACCAGAACAGGGGTCTATGGCTACACCTTC
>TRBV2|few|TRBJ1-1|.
CASKNRRDTEAFF
TGTGCCAGCAAAAACCGCAGGGACACTGAAGCTTTCTTT
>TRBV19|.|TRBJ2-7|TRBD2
CASSSLGLAGEDEQYF
TGTGCCAGTAGTTCCCTGGGGTTAGCGGGAGAGGACGAGCAGTACTTC
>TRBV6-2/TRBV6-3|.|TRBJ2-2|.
CASSYAGRVGTGELFF
TGTGCCAGCAGTTACGCTGGCAGGGTAGGAACCGGGGAGCTGTTTTTT
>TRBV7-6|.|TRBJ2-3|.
CASSLGSGRTDAQYF
TGTGCCAGCAGCTTAGGTAGCGGTCGCACAGATGCGCAGTATTTT
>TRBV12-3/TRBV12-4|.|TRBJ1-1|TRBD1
CASSPQTGGTEAFF
TGTGCCAGCAGTCCCCAGACAGGGGGCACTGAAGCTTTCTTT
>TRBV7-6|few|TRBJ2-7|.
CASSLSHGELIYEQYF
TGTGCCAGCAGCTTATCTCATGGGGAACTTATCTACGAGCAGTACTTC
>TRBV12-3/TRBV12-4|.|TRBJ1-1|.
CASRGIWTAFF
TGTGCCAGCAGGGGGATATGGACCGCTTTCTTT
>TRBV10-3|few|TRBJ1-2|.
CAIRRQGGSYGYTF
TGTGCCATCAGGAGGCAGGGAGGGAGCTATGGCTACACCTTC
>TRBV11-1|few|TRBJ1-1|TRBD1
CASSSRTGAHYLGAFF
TGTGCCAGCAGCTCCCGTACAGGGGCACACTACCTGGGGGCTTTCTTT
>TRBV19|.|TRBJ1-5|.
CASLRLGQPQHF
TGTGCCAGCCTCAGGCTTGGACAGCCCCAGCATTTT
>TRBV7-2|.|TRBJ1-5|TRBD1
CASSLRRGLPMQPQHF
TGTGCCAGCAGCTTAAGGAGGGGGCTCCCCATGCAGCCCCAGCATTTT
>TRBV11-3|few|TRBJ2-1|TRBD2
CAISPGLANEQFF
TGTGCCATTTCCCCGGGACTAGCGAATGAGCAGTTCTTC
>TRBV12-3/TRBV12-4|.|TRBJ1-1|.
CASSPPSVEAFF
TGTGCCAGCAGCCCACCATCGGTTGAAGCTTTCTTT
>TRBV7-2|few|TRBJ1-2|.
CASSLGVYGSGYGYTF
TGTGCCAGCAGCTTAGGGGTATATGGGTCGGGCTATGGCTACACCTTC
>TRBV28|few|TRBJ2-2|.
CASSAHTGTTGELFF
TGTGCCAGCAGTGCCCACACAGGGACCACCGGGGAGCTGTTTTTT
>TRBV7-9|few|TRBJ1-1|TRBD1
CAMGTVPLNTEAFF
TGTGCCATGGGGACAGTCCCCTTGAACACTGAAGCTTTCTTT
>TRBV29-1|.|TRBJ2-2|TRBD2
CSVEDRAGGPGELFF
TGCAGCGTTGAAGATAGAGCGGGAGGGCCCGGGGAGCTGTTTTTT
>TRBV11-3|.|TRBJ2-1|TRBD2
CASTFGTSGYEQFF
TGTGCCAGCACCTTTGGGACTAGCGGCTATGAGCAGTTCTTC
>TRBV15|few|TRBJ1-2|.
CATSSQFYGYTF
TGTGCCACCAGCAGCCAATTCTATGGCTACACCTTC
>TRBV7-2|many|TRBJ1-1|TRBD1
CASSPGTGRTEAFF
TGTGCCAGCAGTCCCGGGACAGGGCGAACTGAAGCTTTCTTT
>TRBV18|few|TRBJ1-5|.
CASSPSRGSGQPQHF
TGTGCCAGCTCACCTTCTAGGGGGTCTGGTCAGCCCCAGCATTTT
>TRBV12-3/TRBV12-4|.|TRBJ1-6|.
CASSLALGSYNSPLHF
TGTGCCAGCAGTTTAGCCCTCGGGTCCTATAATTCACCCCTCCACTTT
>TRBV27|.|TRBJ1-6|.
CASSFPDLNSPLHF
TGTGCCAGCAGTTTCCCAGACCTCAATTCACCCCTCCACTTT
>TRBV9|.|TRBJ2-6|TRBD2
CASSAQREGQTGANVLTF
TGTGCCAGCAGCGCGCAGCGGGAGGGCCAGACTGGGGCCAACGTCCTGACTTTC
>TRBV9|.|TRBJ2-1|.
CASSKATSGYNEQFF
TGTGCCAGCAGCAAAGCGACTAGTGGCTACAATGAGCAGTTCTTC
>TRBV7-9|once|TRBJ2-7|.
CASSLARRTAKGSYEQYF
TGTGCCAGCAGCTTAGCGAGACGGACAGCCAAGGGCTCCTACGAGCAGTACTTC
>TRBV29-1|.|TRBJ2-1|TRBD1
CSVEARGLEQFF
TGCAGCGTTGAAGCCAGGGGGCTTGAGCAGTTCTTC
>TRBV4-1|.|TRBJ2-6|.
CASSQTGPGANVLTF
TGCGCCAGCAGCCAAACGGGCCCTGGGGCCAACGTCCTGACTTTC